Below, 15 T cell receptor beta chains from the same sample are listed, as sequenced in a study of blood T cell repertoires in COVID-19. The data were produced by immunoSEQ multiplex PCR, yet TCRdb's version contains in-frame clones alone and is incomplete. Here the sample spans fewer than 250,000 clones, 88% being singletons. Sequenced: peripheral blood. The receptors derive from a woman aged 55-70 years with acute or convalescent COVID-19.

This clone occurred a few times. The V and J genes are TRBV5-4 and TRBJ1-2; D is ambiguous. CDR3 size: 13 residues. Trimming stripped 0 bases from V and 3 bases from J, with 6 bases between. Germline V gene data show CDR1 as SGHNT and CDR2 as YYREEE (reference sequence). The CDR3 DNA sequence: TGTGCCAGCAGCTTGGACATGGACTATGGCTACACCTTC. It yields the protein CASSLDMDYGYTF. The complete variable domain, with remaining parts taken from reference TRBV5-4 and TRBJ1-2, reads ETGVTQSPTHLIKTRGQQVTLRCSSQSGHNTVSWYQQALGQGPQFIFQYYREEENGRGNFPPRFSGLQFPNYSSELNVNALELDDSALYLCASSLDMDYGYTFGSGTRLTVV.

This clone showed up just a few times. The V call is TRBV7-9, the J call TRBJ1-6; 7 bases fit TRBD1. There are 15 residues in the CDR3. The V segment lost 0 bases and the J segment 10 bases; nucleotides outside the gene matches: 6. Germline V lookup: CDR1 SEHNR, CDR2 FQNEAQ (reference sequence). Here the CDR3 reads CASSLAEGAWSPLHF. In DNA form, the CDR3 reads TGTGCCAGCAGCTTAGCGGAGGGGGCATGGTCACCCCTCCACTTT.

CDR3 protein: CASSLRGTEAFF. The CDR3, as DNA: TGTGCCAGCAGCCTCCGAGGCACTGAAGCTTTCTTT. The chain employs TRBV28 and TRBJ1-1; D is unresolved. Between the trimmed V and J ends, which lost 6 bases and 4 bases, there was a span of 9 bases. The CDR3 is made up of 12 amino acids. From germline, CDR1 is MDHEN and CDR2 SYDVKM.

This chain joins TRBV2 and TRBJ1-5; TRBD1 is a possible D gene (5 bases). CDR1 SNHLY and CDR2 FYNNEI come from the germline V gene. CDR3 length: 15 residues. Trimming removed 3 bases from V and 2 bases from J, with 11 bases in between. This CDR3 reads CASSDDGGGNQPQHF. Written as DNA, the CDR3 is TGTGCCAGCAGTGATGATGGGGGGGGCAATCAGCCCCAGCATTTT.

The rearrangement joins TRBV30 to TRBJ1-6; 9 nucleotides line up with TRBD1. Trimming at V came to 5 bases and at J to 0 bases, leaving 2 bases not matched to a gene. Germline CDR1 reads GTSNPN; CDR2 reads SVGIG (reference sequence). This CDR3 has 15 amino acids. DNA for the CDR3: TGTGCCTGGGACAGGGGGATCTCCTATAATTCACCCCTCCACTTT. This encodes CAWDRGISYNSPLHF.

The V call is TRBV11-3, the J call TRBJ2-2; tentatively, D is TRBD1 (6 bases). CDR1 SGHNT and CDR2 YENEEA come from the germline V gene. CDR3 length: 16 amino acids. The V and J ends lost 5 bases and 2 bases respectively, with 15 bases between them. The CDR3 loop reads CASSPRQDSNTGELFF. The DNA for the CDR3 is TGTGCCAGCAGCCCGAGACAGGATTCTAACACCGGGGAGCTGTTTTTT. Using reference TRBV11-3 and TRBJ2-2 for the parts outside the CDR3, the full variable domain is EAGVVQSPRYKIIEKKQPVAFWCNPISGHNTLYWYLQNLGQGPELLIRYENEEAVDDSQLPKDRFSAERLKGVDSTLKIQPAELGDSAVYLCASSPRQDSNTGELFFGEGSRLTVL.

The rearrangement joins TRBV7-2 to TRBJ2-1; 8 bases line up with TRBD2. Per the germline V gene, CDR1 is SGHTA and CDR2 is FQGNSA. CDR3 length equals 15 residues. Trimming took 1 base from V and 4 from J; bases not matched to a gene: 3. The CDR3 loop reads CASSLVRGGYNEQFF. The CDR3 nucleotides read TGTGCCAGCAGCTTAGTACGGGGGGGTTACAATGAGCAGTTCTTC.

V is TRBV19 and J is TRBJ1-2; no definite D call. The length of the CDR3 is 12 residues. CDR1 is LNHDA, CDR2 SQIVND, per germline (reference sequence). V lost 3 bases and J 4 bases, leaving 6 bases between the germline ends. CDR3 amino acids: CASSMRSYGYTF. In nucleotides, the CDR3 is TGTGCCAGTAGTATGCGTAGCTATGGCTACACCTTC. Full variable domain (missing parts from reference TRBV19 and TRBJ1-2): DGGITQSPKYLFRKEGQNVTLSCEQNLNHDAMYWYRQDPGQGLRLIYYSQIVNDFQKGDIAEGYSVSREKKESFPLTVTSAQKNPTAFYLCASSMRSYGYTFGSGTRLTVV.

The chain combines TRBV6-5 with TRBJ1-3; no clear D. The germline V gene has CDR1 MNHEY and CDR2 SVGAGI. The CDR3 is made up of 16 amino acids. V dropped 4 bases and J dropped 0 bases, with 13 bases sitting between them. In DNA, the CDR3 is TGTGCCAGCAGTTTGAGGCCGTCTGACTCTGGAAACACCATATATTTT. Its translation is CASSLRPSDSGNTIYF.

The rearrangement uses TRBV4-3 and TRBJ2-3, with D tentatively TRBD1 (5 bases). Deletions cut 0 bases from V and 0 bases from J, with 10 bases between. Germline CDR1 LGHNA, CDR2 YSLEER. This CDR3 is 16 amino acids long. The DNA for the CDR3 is TGCGCCAGCAGCCAAGATAAGGGGATTAGCACAGATACGCAGTATTTT. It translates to CASSQDKGISTDTQYF.

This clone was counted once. CDR3 amino acids: CAWSPTGMETQYF. The CDR3 nucleotides read TGTGCCTGGAGTCCGACAGGGATGGAGACCCAGTACTTC. The J gene is TRBJ2-5, the V gene TRBV30; 7 bases line up with TRBD1. CDR3 size: 13 residues. V lost 2 bases and J lost 5; bases outside the gene matches: 5. The germline V gene has CDR1 GTSNPN and CDR2 SVGIG (reference sequence).

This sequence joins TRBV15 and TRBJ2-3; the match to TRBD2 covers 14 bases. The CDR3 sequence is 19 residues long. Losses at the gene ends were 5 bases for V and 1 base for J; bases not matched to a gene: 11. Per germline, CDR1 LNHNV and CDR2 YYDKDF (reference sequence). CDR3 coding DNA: TGTGCCACCAGCCCGACTAGCGGGAGGGCCTCAAGGGGCACAGATACGCAGTATTTT. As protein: CATSPTSGRASRGTDTQYF.

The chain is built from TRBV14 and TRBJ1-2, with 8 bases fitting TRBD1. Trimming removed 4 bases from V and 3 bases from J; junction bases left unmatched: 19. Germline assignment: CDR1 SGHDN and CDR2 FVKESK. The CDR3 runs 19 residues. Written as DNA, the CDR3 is TGTGCCAGCAGCCGAGCCCTGGGCAGGGGGCGAGATGGGGACTATGGCTACACCTTC. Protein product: CASSRALGRGRDGDYGYTF.

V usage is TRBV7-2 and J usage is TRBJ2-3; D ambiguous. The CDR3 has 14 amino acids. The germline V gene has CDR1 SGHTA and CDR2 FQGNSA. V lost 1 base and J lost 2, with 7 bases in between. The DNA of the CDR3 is TGTGCCAGCAGCTTAGGACTCTCCACAGATACGCAGTATTTT. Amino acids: CASSLGLSTDTQYF.

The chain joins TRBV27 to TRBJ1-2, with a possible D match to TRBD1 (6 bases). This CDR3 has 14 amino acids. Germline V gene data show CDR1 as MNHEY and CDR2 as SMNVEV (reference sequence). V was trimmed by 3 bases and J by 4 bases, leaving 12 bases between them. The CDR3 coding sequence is TGTGCCAGCAGTTTCGGGGGGGCGGGCTATGGCTACACCTTC. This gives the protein CASSFGGAGYGYTF.